This T cell receptor (beta chain) stems from a study of PD-1 blockade in classical Hodgkin lymphoma. Overall study context: Patients in the cohort were put on intravenous nivolumab, 3 mg/kg every 2 weeks. Study-level findings and limits: Complete responders matched newly diagnosed patients in baseline diversity. Compared with healthy donors, newly diagnosed patients reportedly showed lower baseline TCR diversity. Possibly reflecting disease activity or prior therapy, repertoire differences have causes that remain undefined.

Germline CDR1 is SEHNR and CDR2 is FQNEAQ (reference sequence). This CDR3 contains 15 residues. V lost 0 bases and J 1 base, leaving 6 bases between the germline ends. Each patient experienced a relapse that followed autologous stem cell transplantation, and brentuximab vedotin exposure varied. Assay: immunoSEQ multiplex PCR; the TCRdb copy retains only in-frame clones and omits some. The table lists around 44,000 clones, 70% to 90% of them singletons. Points on this clone: Its antigen is still unknown.

This chain links TRBV7-9 with TRBJ2-2; D is ambiguous. The sequenced sample was peripheral blood mononuclear cells (PBMCs), obtained before the second cycle of nivolumab. The clonotype was recovered from a human donor with classical Hodgkin lymphoma. The CDR3 coding sequence is TGTGCCAGCAGCTTAGCGGTCTTGAACACCGGGGAGCTGTTTTTT. It yields the protein CASSLAVLNTGELFF.